A selection of T cell receptor beta chains follows, all from one sample in a study of T cell repertoires in cytomegalovirus infection. These TCRs are of unknown antigen specificity. TCRdb passed the reads through MiXCR, listing each CDR3 protein once. The data contain around 430,000 distinct CDR3 sequences, roughly 42% of them singletons. Specimen: cultured PBMCs, collected from culture after CMV antigen stimulation. These receptor sequences come from a human donor in good health (CMV status not recorded). Some clones in this sample may be carry-over from other donors' samples. CDR3s include the opening cysteine and the closing phenylalanine or tryptophan. A D gene is named only where the DNA matches it firmly. Clone size, where shown, is once, few, many, or a class for clones that have expanded.

clone_size	j_call	v_call	d_call	cdr3_nt	cdr3_aa
NA	TRBJ2-1	TRBV10-3	TRBD2	TGTGCCATCAGTGAGTCGTTTGCGGGGGGGCCCGGCAATGAGCAGTTCTTC	CAISESFAGGPGNEQFF
NA	TRBJ1-5	TRBV24-1	NA	TGTGCCACCAGTGATCCTCAGGGACACCCCAATCAGCCCCAGCATTTT	CATSDPQGHPNQPQHF
few	TRBJ2-5	TRBV7-2	TRBD2	TGTGCCAGCAGCTTGGCGGGAGGAGGTCTCGCGACCCAGTACTTC	CASSLAGGGLATQYF
NA	TRBJ2-3	TRBV29-1	TRBD2	TGCACCGTGGGGGGCCTAGCGGGGTCAGATACGCAGTATTTT	CTVGGLAGSDTQYF
NA	TRBJ2-1	TRBV7-2	NA	TGTGCCAGCAGCTGGGGGGGGGGGACAGCGGCGCCCAATGAGCAGTTCTTC	CASSWGGGTAAPNEQFF
NA	TRBJ2-1	TRBV25-1	NA	TGTGCCAGCAGTGAATGGGGGACTGACAATGAGCAGTTCTTC	CASSEWGTDNEQFF
NA	TRBJ2-1	TRBV11-2	TRBD1	TGTGCCAGCAGCTTTCTCCGGGACAGGGGTCACAATGAGCAGTTCTTC	CASSFLRDRGHNEQFF
few	TRBJ2-3	TRBV28	NA	TGTGCCAGCAGACCCAACCCGGGGGACACAGATACGCAGTATTTT	CASRPNPGDTDTQYF
few	TRBJ2-7	TRBV6-1	TRBD2	TGTGCCAGCAGCGCCGGGACTAGCGGGAGATCTGGCGAGCAGTACTTC	CASSAGTSGRSGEQYF
few	TRBJ2-7	TRBV27	NA	TGTGCCAGCAGTTTAAATGGTCTAGCTTTAGAAGGGCAGTACTTC	CASSLNGLALEGQYF
few	TRBJ1-4	TRBV12-3/TRBV12-4	NA	TGTGCCAGCAGTTTTGGTGTGGGGGGTAATGAAAAACTGTTTTTT	CASSFGVGGNEKLFF
NA	TRBJ2-3	TRBV7-2	NA	TGTGCCAGCAGCTTTGGAGGTCCAGCTAGCACAGATACGCAGTATTTT	CASSFGGPASTDTQYF
few	TRBJ2-7	TRBV7-8	NA	TGTGCCAGCAGCAAAGGATTAGGGAGGAACGAGCAGTACTTC	CASSKGLGRNEQYF
NA	TRBJ1-2	TRBV6-6	NA	TGTGCGCACTCGCCAGCGCCAACGACAGGAGGCTACACCTTC	CAHSPAPTTGGYTF
NA	TRBJ1-5	TRBV7-2	NA	TGTGCCAGCAGCCGAGCCTGGGGTGGAGGTAGCAATCAGCCCCAGCATTTT	CASSRAWGGGSNQPQHF
NA	TRBJ2-3	TRBV6-2/TRBV6-3	NA	TGTGCCAGCAGTTACCTCACGCAGATGGATACGCAGTATTTT	CASSYLTQMDTQYF
few	TRBJ2-1	TRBV7-6	NA	TGTGCCAGCAGCCCAGAATCCAGAAATGAGCAGTTCTTC	CASSPESRNEQFF
NA	TRBJ2-1	TRBV20-1	TRBD1	TGCAGTGCCCGGACAGGGGGCGATCCTAGAGTGTTCTTC	CSARTGGDPRVFF
NA	TRBJ2-1	TRBV9	TRBD2	TGTGCCAGCAGCGTAGCTTTTGCGGGGGGTGAGAATGAGCAGTTCTTC	CASSVAFAGGENEQFF
NA	TRBJ2-1	TRBV7-2	NA	TGTGCCAGCAGCCATATCGCCCCAAATCGGCAGTTCTTC	CASSHIAPNRQFF
many	TRBJ2-5	TRBV7-2	NA	TGTGCCAGCAGCCCACCCGCCCAAGAGACCCAGTACTTC	CASSPPAQETQYF
few	TRBJ2-3	TRBV4-1	NA	TGCGCCAGCAGCCAAGATGACGGAGGATACACTAGCACAGATACGCAGTATTTT	CASSQDDGGYTSTDTQYF
few	TRBJ1-3	TRBV11-3	TRBD1	TGTGCCAGCAGGAGACTTGGACAGGGAGAAGTTTCTGGAAACACCATATATTTT	CASRRLGQGEVSGNTIYF
few	TRBJ2-3	TRBV4-3	NA	TGCGCCAGCAGCCAAGTTTCCGGGGGAACCTCTAGCACAGATACGCAGTATTTT	CASSQVSGGTSSTDTQYF
few	TRBJ2-7	TRBV6-6	TRBD2	TGTGCCAGCAGTTACTCCACTACGAGACTAGCGCACCAAACCTACGAGCAGTACTTC	CASSYSTTRLAHQTYEQYF
NA	TRBJ1-6	TRBV12-3/TRBV12-4	NA	TGTGCCAGCAGGATCGTAACAGGCGGTAGTTCACCCCTCCACTTT	CASRIVTGGSSPLHF
NA	TRBJ1-2	TRBV11-3	TRBD1	TGTGCCAGCAGCGCCCGACAGGGGGATAACTATGGCTACACCTTC	CASSARQGDNYGYTF
NA	TRBJ2-2	TRBV7-2	NA	TGTGCCAGCATCCCCGGGGTTGGAGCCGGGGAGCTGTTTTTT	CASIPGVGAGELFF
NA	TRBJ2-5	TRBV10-3	NA	TGTGCCATCAAGGGTCTCCCCCAAGAGACCCAGTACTTC	CAIKGLPQETQYF
few	TRBJ2-3	TRBV7-8	NA	TGTGCCAGCAGCTTAGGACTAGAGGTCACAGATACGCAGTATTTT	CASSLGLEVTDTQYF
NA	TRBJ2-2	TRBV12-3/TRBV12-4	NA	TGTGCCAGCAGTTTAGCGCCCCCGGGTTGGGACACCGGGGAGCTGTTTTTT	CASSLAPPGWDTGELFF
NA	TRBJ2-7	TRBV19	NA	TGTGCCAGTAGTATTGGAAACAGCTACGAGCAGTACTTC	CASSIGNSYEQYF
NA	TRBJ2-7	TRBV27	NA	TGTGCCAGCAGTATACGATTTCTGCCTCTCGAGCAGTACTTC	CASSIRFLPLEQYF
NA	TRBJ1-5	TRBV4-1	TRBD1	TGCGCCAGCAGCCAGGGACAGCAGGGGCAGCCCCAGCATTTT	CASSQGQQGQPQHF
NA	TRBJ2-7	TRBV27	TRBD2	TGTGCCAGCAGTTTATCGGGGAGGGAGGGCCTCGACGAGCAGTACTTC	CASSLSGREGLDEQYF
NA	TRBJ1-2	TRBV4-1	NA	TGCGCCAGCATCCCGGGGTTGGGAACCAACTATGGCTACACCTTC	CASIPGLGTNYGYTF
NA	TRBJ2-7	TRBV6-1	NA	TGTGCCAGCAGTTTCGGGGATGGGGGGACCTACGAGCAGTACTTC	CASSFGDGGTYEQYF
NA	TRBJ1-1	TRBV27	NA	TGTGCCAGGGGGACTTACAAAGACACTGAAGCTTTCTTT	CARGTYKDTEAFF
NA	TRBJ1-1	TRBV7-2	NA	TGTGCCAGCAGCTTATTTCAGGAGGTTGGGACTGAAGCTTTCTTT	CASSLFQEVGTEAFF
NA	TRBJ2-5	TRBV7-2	NA	TGTGCCAGCAGCTCTGCTCTGCTTCAAGAGTCCCAGTACTTC	CASSSALLQESQYF
few	TRBJ2-5	TRBV7-2	NA	TGTGCCAGCAGCTTAGACCGATACGACCAAGAGACCCAGTACTTC	CASSLDRYDQETQYF
NA	TRBJ1-4	TRBV5-4	TRBD1	TGTGCCAGCAGCCGCACTTCCGGGACAGGCTCCGAAAAACTGTTTTTT	CASSRTSGTGSEKLFF
NA	TRBJ2-4	TRBV20-1	NA	TGCAGTGCAATGGGGGTAGCCAAAAACATTCAGTACTTC	CSAMGVAKNIQYF
NA	TRBJ2-2	TRBV7-2	TRBD2	TGTGCCAGCAGCTTATTCCCCCCCATCACTAGCGCCAACACCGGGGAGCTGTTTTTT	CASSLFPPITSANTGELFF
NA	TRBJ1-2	TRBV7-8	NA	TGTGCCAGCAGCTTAGAGCAGGGTGACTATGGCTACACCTTC	CASSLEQGDYGYTF